The clone carrying this T cell receptor beta chain was observed a few times. This CDR3 contains 15 residues. V dropped 5 bases and J dropped 9; count of bases not matched to a gene: 10. Germline V CDR1 and CDR2: SGHVS, FQNEAQ. These data originate in a study of control samples from healthy donors and cancer patients. The repertoire was sequenced with immunoSEQ multiplex PCR; TCRdb's copy has only in-frame clones and lacks some. The data hold about 100,000 clones, with more than 85% observed a single time. Sequenced input: blood. This receptor was obtained from a man aged 30-40 years in good health. This rearrangement joins TRBV7-8 to TRBJ2-1; TRBD2 matches 10 bases. CDR3 in amino acids: CASSASSGRMVEQFF. Written as DNA, the CDR3 is TGTGCCAGCAGCGCCTCTAGCGGGAGAATGGTTGAGCAGTTCTTC.